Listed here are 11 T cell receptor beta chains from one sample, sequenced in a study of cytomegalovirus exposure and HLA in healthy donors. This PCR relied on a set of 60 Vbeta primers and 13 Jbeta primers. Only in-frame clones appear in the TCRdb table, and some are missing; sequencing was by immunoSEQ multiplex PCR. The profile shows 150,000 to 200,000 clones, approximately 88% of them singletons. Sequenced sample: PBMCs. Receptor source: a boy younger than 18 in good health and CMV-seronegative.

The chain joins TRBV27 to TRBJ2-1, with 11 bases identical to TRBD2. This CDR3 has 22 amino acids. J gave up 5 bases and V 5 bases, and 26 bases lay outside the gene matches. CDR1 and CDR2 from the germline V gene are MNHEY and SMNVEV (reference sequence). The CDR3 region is CASSPYSWLIVTGTSGDNEQFF. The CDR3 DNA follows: TGTGCCAGCAGTCCTTATTCATGGTTAATCGTTACCGGGACTAGCGGAGACAATGAGCAGTTCTTC.

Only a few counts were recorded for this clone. The DNA of the CDR3 is TGTGCCAGCAGTGAAACCCAGTATGAGCAGTTCTTC. This codes for CASSETQYEQFF. The chain joins TRBV2 to TRBJ2-1; D gene uncertain. V lost 2 bases and J lost 8, with 7 bases in between. The germline CDR1 and CDR2 sequences are SNHLY and FYNNEI. The CDR3 has 12 residues.

Here the CDR3 DNA reads TGTGCCAGCAGCCTGGCGGGGAGGGGGAGCACAGATACGCAGTATTTT. Protein sequence: CASSLAGRGSTDTQYF. This sequence joins TRBV5-4 and TRBJ2-3; perhaps TRBD2 as D (7 bases). The CDR3 runs to 16 residues. The V gene's germline CDR1 is SGHNT and CDR2 YYREEE (reference sequence). The germline V and J ends were trimmed by 4 bases and 0 bases, with 15 bases remaining between them.

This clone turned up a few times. CDR3 coding DNA: TGTGCCACCAGCAGACTTCTCGGGAACACTGAAGCTTTCTTT. Protein: CATSRLLGNTEAFF. V is TRBV15 and J is TRBJ1-1; D gene unclear. Germline-derived CDR1 and CDR2 are LNHNV and YYDKDF (reference sequence). Deletions cut 2 bases from V and 1 base from J, with 8 bases between. The CDR3 loop spans 14 amino acids.

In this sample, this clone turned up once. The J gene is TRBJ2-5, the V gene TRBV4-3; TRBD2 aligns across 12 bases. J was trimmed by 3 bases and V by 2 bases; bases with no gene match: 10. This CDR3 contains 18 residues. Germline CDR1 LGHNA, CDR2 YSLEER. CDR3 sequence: CASSQWRLAGAGEETQYF. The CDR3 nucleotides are TGCGCCAGCAGCCAATGGAGACTAGCGGGGGCTGGGGAAGAGACCCAGTACTTC.

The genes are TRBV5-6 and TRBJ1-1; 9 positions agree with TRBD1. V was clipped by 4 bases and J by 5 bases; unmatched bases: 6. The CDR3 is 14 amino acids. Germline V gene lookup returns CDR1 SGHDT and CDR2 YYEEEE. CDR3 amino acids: CASSPGTGTTEAFF. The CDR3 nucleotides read TGTGCCAGCAGCCCTGGGACAGGGACGACTGAAGCTTTCTTT. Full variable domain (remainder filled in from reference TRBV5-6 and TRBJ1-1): DAGVTQSPTHLIKTRGQQVTLRCSPKSGHDTVSWYQQALGQGPQFIFQYYEEEERQRGNFPDRFSGHQFPNYSSELNVNALLLGDSALYLCASSPGTGTTEAFFGQGTRLTVV.

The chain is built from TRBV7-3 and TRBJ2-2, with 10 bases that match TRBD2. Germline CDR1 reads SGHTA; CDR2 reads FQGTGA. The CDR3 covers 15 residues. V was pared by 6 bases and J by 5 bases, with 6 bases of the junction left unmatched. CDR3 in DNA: TGTGCCAGCAGTCCCAGCGGGGGGGCTACCGGGGAGCTGTTTTTT. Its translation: CASSPSGGATGELFF.

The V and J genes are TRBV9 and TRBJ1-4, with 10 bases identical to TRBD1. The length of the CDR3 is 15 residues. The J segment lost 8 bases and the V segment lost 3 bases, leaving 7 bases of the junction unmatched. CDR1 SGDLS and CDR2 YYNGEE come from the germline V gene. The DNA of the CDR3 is TGTGCCAGCAGCGCAACGGGACAGGGGCGGGAAAAACTGTTTTTT. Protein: CASSATGQGREKLFF.

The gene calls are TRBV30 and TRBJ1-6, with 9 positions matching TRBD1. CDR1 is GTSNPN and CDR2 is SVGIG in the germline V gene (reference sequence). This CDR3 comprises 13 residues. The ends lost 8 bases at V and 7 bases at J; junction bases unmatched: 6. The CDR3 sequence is CAGGTGKNSPLHF. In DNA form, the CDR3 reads TGTGCCGGGGGGACAGGGAAGAATTCACCCCTCCACTTT.

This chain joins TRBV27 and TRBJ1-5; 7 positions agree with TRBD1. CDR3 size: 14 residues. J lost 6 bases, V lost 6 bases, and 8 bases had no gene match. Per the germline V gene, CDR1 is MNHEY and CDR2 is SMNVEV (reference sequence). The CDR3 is CASSLTGTSQPQHF. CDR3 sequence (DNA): TGTGCCAGCAGCTTGACAGGGACGAGTCAGCCCCAGCATTTT.

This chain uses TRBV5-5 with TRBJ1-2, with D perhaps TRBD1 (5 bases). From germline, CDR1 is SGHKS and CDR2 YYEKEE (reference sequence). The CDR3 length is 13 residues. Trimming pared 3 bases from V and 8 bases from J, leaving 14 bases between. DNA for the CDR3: TGTGCCAGCAGCTGGGACGGACTAAGGGGCTACACCTTC. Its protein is CASSWDGLRGYTF.